This TCR beta chain was documented in a study of T cells in Graves' hyperthyroidism and ophthalmopathy. CDR1 is MDHEN and CDR2 is SYDVKM in the germline V gene. V was cut by 6 bases and J by 2 bases, with 8 bases left in between. This CDR3 has 12 amino acids. This clonotype has at least ten counts. Using RNA transcripts as the source, TCR beta CDR3 regions were amplified. HTBI primers were the set used in a first-round RT-PCR of the TCR CDR3. TCRdb passed the multiplex PCR reads through MiXCR, listing each CDR3 protein once. Among over 650,000 distinct CDR3 sequences listed, 16% were seen once. V gene TRBV28 combines with J gene TRBJ2-7; D is uncertain. The source material was blood. The receptor comes from a man aged 18 to 35 with Graves' hyperthyroidism. CDR3: CASRKGPYEQYF. As DNA, the CDR3 is TGTGCCAGCAGAAAAGGACCCTACGAGCAGTACTTC.